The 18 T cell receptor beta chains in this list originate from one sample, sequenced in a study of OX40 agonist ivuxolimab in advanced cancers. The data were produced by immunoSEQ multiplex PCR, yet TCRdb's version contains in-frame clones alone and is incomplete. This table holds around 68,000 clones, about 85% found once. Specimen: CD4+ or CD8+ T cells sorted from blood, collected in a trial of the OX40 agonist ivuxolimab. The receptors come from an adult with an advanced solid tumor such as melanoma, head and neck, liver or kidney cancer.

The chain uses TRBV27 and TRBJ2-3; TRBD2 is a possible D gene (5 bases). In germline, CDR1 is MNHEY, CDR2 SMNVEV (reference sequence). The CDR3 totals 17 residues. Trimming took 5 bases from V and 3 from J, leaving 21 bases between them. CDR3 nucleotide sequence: TGTGCCAGCAGTCCCCACAAGGACTGGGTAGGTACAGATACGCAGTATTTT. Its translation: CASSPHKDWVGTDTQYF.

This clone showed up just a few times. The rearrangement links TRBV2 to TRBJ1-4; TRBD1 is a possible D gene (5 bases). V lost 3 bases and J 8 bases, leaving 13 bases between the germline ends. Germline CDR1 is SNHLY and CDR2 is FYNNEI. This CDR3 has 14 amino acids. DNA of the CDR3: TGTGCCAGCAGTGATGAGGGGATTCGGGAAAAACTGTTTTTT. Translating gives CASSDEGIREKLFF.

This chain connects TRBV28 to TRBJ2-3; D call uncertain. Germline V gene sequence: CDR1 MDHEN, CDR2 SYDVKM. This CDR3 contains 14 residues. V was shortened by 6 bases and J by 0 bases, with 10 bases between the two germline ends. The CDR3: CASRRAESTDTQYF. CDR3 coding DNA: TGTGCCAGCAGAAGGGCCGAGAGCACAGATACGCAGTATTTT.

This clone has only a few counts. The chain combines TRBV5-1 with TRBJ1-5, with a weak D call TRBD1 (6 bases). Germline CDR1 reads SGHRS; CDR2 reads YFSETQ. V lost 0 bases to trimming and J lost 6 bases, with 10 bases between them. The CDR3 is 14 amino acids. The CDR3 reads CASSLGTAGQPQHF. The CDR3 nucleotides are TGCGCCAGCAGCTTGGGGACAGCTGGTCAGCCCCAGCATTTT. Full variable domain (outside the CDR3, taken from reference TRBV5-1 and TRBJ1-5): KAGVTQTPRYLIKTRGQQVTLSCSPISGHRSVSWYQQTPGQGLQFLFEYFSETQRNKGNFPGRFSGRQFSNSRSEMNVSTLELGDSALYLCASSLGTAGQPQHFGDGTRLSIL.

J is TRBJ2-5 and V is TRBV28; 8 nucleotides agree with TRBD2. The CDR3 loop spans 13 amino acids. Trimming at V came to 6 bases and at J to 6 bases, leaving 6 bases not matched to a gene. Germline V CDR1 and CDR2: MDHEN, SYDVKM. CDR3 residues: CASSGGALKTQYF. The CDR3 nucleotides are TGTGCCAGCAGCGGGGGGGCCCTGAAGACCCAGTACTTC.

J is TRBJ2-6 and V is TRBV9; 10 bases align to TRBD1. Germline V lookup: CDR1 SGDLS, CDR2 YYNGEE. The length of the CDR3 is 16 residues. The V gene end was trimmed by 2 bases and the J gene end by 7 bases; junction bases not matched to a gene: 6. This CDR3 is CASSVTGGSGANVLTF. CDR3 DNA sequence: TGTGCCAGCAGCGTGACAGGGGGCAGCGGTGCCAACGTCCTGACTTTC. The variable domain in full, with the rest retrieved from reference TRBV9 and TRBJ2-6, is DSGVTQTPKHLITATGQRVTLRCSPRSGDLSVYWYQQSLDQGLQFLIQYYNGEERAKGNILERFSAQQFPDLHSELNLSSLELGDSALYFCASSVTGGSGANVLTFGAGSRLTVL.

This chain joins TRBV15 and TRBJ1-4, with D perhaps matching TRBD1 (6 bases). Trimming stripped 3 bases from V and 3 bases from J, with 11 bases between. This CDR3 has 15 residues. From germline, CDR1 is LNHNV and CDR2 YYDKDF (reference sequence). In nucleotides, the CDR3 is TGTGCCACCAGCAGTGACGGACAGCCTAATGAAAAACTGTTTTTT. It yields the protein CATSSDGQPNEKLFF.

CDR3 DNA sequence: TGTGCCAGTTTAGCGGGAGGGCCGAAAGATACGCAGTATTTT. It yields the protein CASLAGGPKDTQYF. The rearrangement joins TRBV28 to TRBJ2-3; 11 bases agree with TRBD2. CDR3 length equals 14 residues. The trim removed 9 bases at V and 5 bases at J, leaving 7 bases unmatched. CDR1 is MDHEN and CDR2 is SYDVKM in the germline V gene.

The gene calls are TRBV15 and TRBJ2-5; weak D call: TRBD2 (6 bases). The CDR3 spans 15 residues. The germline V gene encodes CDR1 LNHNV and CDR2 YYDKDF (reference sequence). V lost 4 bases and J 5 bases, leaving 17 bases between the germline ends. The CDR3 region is CATSIRTTQKETQYF. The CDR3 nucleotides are TGTGCCACCAGCATCAGGACTACCCAGAAGGAGACCCAGTACTTC.

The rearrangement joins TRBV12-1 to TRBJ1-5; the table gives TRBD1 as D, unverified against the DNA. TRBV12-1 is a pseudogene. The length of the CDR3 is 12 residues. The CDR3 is CASRDRGQPQHF. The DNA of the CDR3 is TGTGCCAGCCGGGACAGGGGCCAGCCCCAGCATTTT.

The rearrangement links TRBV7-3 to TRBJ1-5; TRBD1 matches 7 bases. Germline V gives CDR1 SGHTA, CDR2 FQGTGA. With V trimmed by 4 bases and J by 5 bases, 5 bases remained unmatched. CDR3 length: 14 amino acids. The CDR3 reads CASSSGQPHQPQHF. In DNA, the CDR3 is TGTGCCAGCAGCTCGGGACAGCCACATCAGCCCCAGCATTTT.

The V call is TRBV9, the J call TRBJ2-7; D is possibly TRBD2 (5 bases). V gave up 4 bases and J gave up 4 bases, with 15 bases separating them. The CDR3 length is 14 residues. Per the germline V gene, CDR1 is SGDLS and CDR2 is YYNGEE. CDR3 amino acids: CASSPRAGLYEQYF. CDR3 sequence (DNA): TGTGCCAGCAGCCCTCGGGCGGGTTTGTACGAGCAGTACTTC. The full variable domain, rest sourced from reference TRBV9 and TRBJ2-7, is DSGVTQTPKHLITATGQRVTLRCSPRSGDLSVYWYQQSLDQGLQFLIQYYNGEERAKGNILERFSAQQFPDLHSELNLSSLELGDSALYFCASSPRAGLYEQYFGPGTRLTVT.

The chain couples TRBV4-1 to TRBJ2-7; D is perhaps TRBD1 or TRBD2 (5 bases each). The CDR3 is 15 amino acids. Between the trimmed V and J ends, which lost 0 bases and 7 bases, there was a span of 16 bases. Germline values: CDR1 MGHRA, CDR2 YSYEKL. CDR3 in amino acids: CASSQDSRQGGEQYF. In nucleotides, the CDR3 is TGCGCCAGCAGCCAAGATTCGCGGCAGGGCGGGGAGCAGTACTTC.

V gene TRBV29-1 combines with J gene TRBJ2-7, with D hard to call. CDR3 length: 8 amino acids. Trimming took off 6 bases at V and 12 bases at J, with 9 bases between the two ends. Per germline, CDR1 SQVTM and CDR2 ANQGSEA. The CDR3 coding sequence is TGCAGCGTACCCCCGGCGTACTTC. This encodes CSVPPAYF.

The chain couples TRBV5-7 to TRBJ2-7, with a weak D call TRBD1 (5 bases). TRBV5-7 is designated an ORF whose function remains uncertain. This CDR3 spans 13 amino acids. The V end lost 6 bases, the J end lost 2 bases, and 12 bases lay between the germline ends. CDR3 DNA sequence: TGTGCCAGCAACATAGGACACCCCTACGAGCAGTACTTC. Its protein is CASNIGHPYEQYF.

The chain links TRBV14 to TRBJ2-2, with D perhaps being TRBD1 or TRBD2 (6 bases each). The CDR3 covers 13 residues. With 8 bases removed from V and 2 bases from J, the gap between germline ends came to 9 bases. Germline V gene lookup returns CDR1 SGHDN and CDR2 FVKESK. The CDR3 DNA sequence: TGTGCCAGCCGGGGGCCTAACACCGGGGAGCTGTTTTTT. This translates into CASRGPNTGELFF.

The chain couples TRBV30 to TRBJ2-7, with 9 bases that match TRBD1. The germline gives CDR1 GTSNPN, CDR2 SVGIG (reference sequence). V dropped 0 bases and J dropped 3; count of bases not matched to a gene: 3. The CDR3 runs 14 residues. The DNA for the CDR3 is TGTGCCTGGAGTGTCGACAGGGGGATCTACGAGCAGTACTTC. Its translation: CAWSVDRGIYEQYF.

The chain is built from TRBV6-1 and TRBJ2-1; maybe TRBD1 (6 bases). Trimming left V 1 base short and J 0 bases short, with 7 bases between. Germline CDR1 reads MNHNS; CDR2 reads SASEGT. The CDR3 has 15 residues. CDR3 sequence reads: CASSEVQGSYNEQFF. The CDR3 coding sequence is TGTGCCAGCAGTGAAGTACAGGGCTCCTACAATGAGCAGTTCTTC.